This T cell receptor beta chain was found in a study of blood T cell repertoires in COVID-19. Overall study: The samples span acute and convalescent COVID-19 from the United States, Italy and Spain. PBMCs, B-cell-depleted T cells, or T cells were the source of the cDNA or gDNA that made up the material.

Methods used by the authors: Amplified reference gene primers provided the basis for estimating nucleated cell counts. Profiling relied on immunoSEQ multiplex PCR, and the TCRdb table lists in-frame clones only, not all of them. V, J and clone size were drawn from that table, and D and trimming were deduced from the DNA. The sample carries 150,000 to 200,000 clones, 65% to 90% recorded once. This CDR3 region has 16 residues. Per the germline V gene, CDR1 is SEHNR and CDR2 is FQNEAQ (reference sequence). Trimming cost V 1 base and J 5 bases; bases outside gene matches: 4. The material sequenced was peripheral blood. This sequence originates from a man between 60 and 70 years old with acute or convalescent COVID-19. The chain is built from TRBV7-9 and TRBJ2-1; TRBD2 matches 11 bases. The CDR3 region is CASSLGPGLADNEQFF. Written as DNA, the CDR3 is TGTGCCAGCAGCTTAGGGCCGGGACTAGCGGACAATGAGCAGTTCTTC.